These 15 T cell receptor beta chains were all obtained from the same sample, sequenced in a study of T cell repertoires in breast cancer. A second nested PCR with blocking oligonucleotides suppressed unpaired genes. One entry per CDR3 protein results from TCRdb running MiXCR on the emulsion pairing reads. Of some 37,000 distinct CDR3 sequences detected, roughly 44% appear once; the ten largest clones hold less than 70%. The expanded emulsion RT-PCR method captured paired alpha and beta chains from CD8+ T cells. The sequenced sample consisted of CD8+ T cells. The receptor set was obtained from a pool of human donors with breast cancer or a healthy control (not recorded which).

V gene TRBV19 combines with J gene TRBJ1-1, with D unresolved. With 3 bases removed from V and 11 bases from J, the gap between germline ends came to 19 bases. Germline V lookup: CDR1 LNHDA, CDR2 SQIVND (reference sequence). This CDR3 comprises 14 residues. CDR3 amino acids: CASSMSGVALLAFF. DNA of the CDR3: TGTGCCAGTAGTATGTCGGGTGTGGCCCTACTCGCTTTCTTT.

The chain combines TRBV20-1 with TRBJ2-1, with D possibly matching TRBD2 (6 bases). This CDR3 has 12 residues. The ends were cut back, 5 bases at V and 5 bases at J, with 10 bases in the middle. The germline V gene encodes CDR1 DFQATT and CDR2 SNEGSKA (reference sequence). CDR3 DNA sequence: TGCAGTGCTCCGCGGGATCACAATGAGCAGTTCTTC. Protein: CSAPRDHNEQFF.

This clonotype was counted a few times. The chain combines TRBV19 with TRBJ1-1; 9 bases agree with TRBD1. The germline CDR1 and CDR2 sequences are LNHDA and SQIVND (reference sequence). The CDR3 has 13 residues. V shed 6 bases, J shed 11 bases, and the junction held 10 bases outside the gene matches. The CDR3 region has the DNA TGTGCCAGTAGATTACAGGGGGCCGGGACCGCTTTCTTT. It codes for CASRLQGAGTAFF.

This sequence joins TRBV7-2 and TRBJ2-5; TRBD1 matches at 7 bases. The V gene's germline CDR1 is SGHTA and CDR2 FQGNSA. The CDR3 extends over 18 amino acids. V lost 5 bases and J lost 1; bases outside the gene matches: 16. In DNA form, the CDR3 reads TGTACCAGCAGCGACGGGACAGCAGGTGCGAACATCCAAGAGACCCAGTACTTC. Encoded protein: CTSSDGTAGANIQETQYF.

The chain carries TRBV20-1 and TRBJ2-1; D might be TRBD1 (6 bases). There are 14 residues in the CDR3. The germline V gene encodes CDR1 DFQATT and CDR2 SNEGSKA (reference sequence). Trimming pared 6 bases from V and 8 bases from J, leaving 20 bases between. The CDR3 DNA follows: TGCAGTGCCAATGGACAGTCCTACGGGGATGAGCAGTTCTTC. Amino acids: CSANGQSYGDEQFF.

This chain joins TRBV7-2 and TRBJ2-3, with D possibly being TRBD1 (5 bases). The germline V gene has CDR1 SGHTA and CDR2 FQGNSA. The CDR3 extends over 18 amino acids. V lost 4 bases, J lost 4 bases, and 24 bases lay in between. The CDR3 reads CASSSDLDTSSQADTQYF. The CDR3 bases are TGTGCCAGCAGCTCGGACCTGGACACATCCTCGCAGGCAGATACGCAGTATTTT.

V and J are TRBV5-4 and TRBJ2-7, with D possibly being TRBD1 (5 bases). This CDR3 has 14 residues. Germline V gives CDR1 SGHNT, CDR2 YYREEE (reference sequence). The V end was cut by 0 bases, the J end by 3 bases, with 10 bases between. The CDR3 loop reads CASSLEQAIYEQYF. DNA of the CDR3: TGTGCCAGCAGCTTGGAACAGGCCATCTACGAGCAGTACTTC.

Details on this clonotype: A much larger clone is a single base away; this may be a read error. This chain connects TRBV20-1 to TRBJ2-1; 8 bases line up with TRBD1. Germline V gives CDR1 DFQATT, CDR2 SNEGSKA (reference sequence). V gave up 6 bases and J gave up 12 bases; unmatched junction bases: 10. The CDR3 is 12 amino acids. The CDR3, as DNA: TGCAGTGCCAGGCGGGACAGGACTGGGCAGTTCTTC. It codes for CSARRDRTGQFF.

V is TRBV19 and J is TRBJ1-2, with D maybe TRBD1 (6 bases). Germline-derived CDR1 and CDR2 are LNHDA and SQIVND (reference sequence). V was clipped by 6 bases and J by 6 bases, with 23 bases between them. This CDR3 contains 16 residues. CDR3 region: CASSLDPGTPGDGYTF. The DNA for the CDR3 is TGTGCCAGTAGCCTGGACCCCGGGACACCTGGCGATGGCTACACCTTC.

This sequence joins TRBV4-2 and TRBJ1-4; no definite D call. This CDR3 region has 16 residues. Germline V gene lookup returns CDR1 LGHNA and CDR2 YNFKEQ. Trimming pared 1 base from V and 1 base from J, leaving 10 bases between. This CDR3 reads CASSQGQGGTNEKLFF. CDR3 DNA: TGTGCCAGCAGCCAAGGGCAAGGCGGAACTAATGAAAAACTGTTTTTT.

With regard to this clonotype: Compared with germline, one end of the junction differs, possibly owing to a read error. This rearrangement joins TRBV29-1 to TRBJ2-2, with a weak D call TRBD1 (6 bases). Germline V gene data show CDR1 as SQVTM and CDR2 as ANQGSEA. This CDR3 has 12 residues. The CDR3: CSVQGPPGELSF. The CDR3 bases are TGCAGCGTACAGGGACCACCCGGGGAGCTGTCTTTT.

DNA of the CDR3: TGTGCCAGCACAGGAGGGACAAGCGATTACACAGATACGCAGTATTTT. Translation gives CASTGGTSDYTDTQYF. The chain carries TRBV2 and TRBJ2-3; either TRBD1 or TRBD2 may supply D (6 bases each). Trimming pared 7 bases from V and 2 bases from J, leaving 19 bases between. This CDR3 is built from 16 residues. Germline-derived CDR1 and CDR2 are SNHLY and FYNNEI.

This chain uses TRBV20-1 with TRBJ2-1; 10 bases agree with TRBD2. With V trimmed by 2 bases and J by 7 bases, 14 bases remained unmatched. From germline, CDR1 is DFQATT and CDR2 SNEGSKA (reference sequence). This CDR3 is built from 17 residues. The CDR3 spells CSARSGRSGRGKNEQFF. The CDR3 DNA follows: TGCAGTGCTAGATCTGGTCGGAGCGGGAGGGGTAAAAATGAGCAGTTCTTC.

The chain uses TRBV2 and TRBJ1-1; D remains ambiguous. Trimming took 0 bases from V and 1 from J, leaving 15 bases between them. The CDR3 has 17 residues. Germline V gene sequence: CDR1 SNHLY, CDR2 FYNNEI. The CDR3 DNA is TGTGCCAGCAGTGAAGCGCTGGGTATGAAGACGAACACTGAAGCTTTCTTT. Amino acids: CASSEALGMKTNTEAFF.

This clonotype was seen a handful of times. The chain joins TRBV3-1 to TRBJ2-7; TRBD1 aligns across 7 bases. Germline V gene lookup returns CDR1 LGHDT and CDR2 YNNKEL (reference sequence). With V trimmed by 5 bases and J by 4 bases, 8 bases remained unmatched. The CDR3 is 14 amino acids. The CDR3 protein is CASSARDSMYEQYF. CDR3 bases: TGTGCCAGCAGCGCCCGGGACAGTATGTACGAGCAGTACTTC.